This T cell receptor beta chain was observed in a study of CD8+ T cells in alopecia areata. Study conclusions and caveats: Resident alphabeta T-cell populations of normal skin are likewise subject to sequencing in scalp samples.

Concerning this clone itself: Antigen specificity is unknown.

The V end lost 1 base, the J end lost 4 bases, and 7 bases lay between the germline ends. The CDR3 length is 13 residues. The germline V gene encodes CDR1 MNHNS and CDR2 SASEGT. Isolated RNA was reverse transcribed into cDNA used as the sequencing template. The assay was immunoSEQ multiplex PCR, and TCRdb's table has in-frame clones only and misses some. The sample carries about 110,000 clones, 59% recorded once. PBMCs provided sorted CD4+ and CD8+ T cells. Sequenced: CD8+ T cells sorted from blood. This sequence was found in a human donor in good health. The chain links TRBV6-1 to TRBJ1-2; D is ambiguous. The CDR3 DNA is TGTGCCAGCAGTGAAGTAGCAGGCTATGGCTACACCTTC. This sequence encodes CASSEVAGYGYTF.